These 13 T cell receptor beta chains were sequenced from one sample in a study of spatial heterogeneity in lung cancer. Study-wide findings and caveats: Counts that tracked tumor mutation counts were those of expanded intratumoral alpha and beta TCRs.

This sample's time point: sample taken at primary tumor resection. Each CDR3 protein gets one entry after TCRdb re-called the 5' RACE reads with MiXCR. The table includes 5,200 or so distinct CDR3 sequences, over 3.5% detected once. For these receptors, no antigen is known. Sequenced material: lung tumor tissue, taken at surgery. The receptors come from a female donor with early-stage non-small cell lung cancer.

This clonotype showed up many times. The genes are TRBV11-2 and TRBJ2-6; 7 bases agree with TRBD1. The germline V gene encodes CDR1 SGHAT and CDR2 FQNNGV. J lost 0 bases, V lost 6 bases, and 14 bases had no gene match. This CDR3 is 19 amino acids long. The CDR3 reads CASSSFRTGASSGANVLTF. DNA for the CDR3: TGTGCCAGCAGTAGTTTTCGGACAGGAGCTTCCTCTGGGGCCAACGTCCTGACTTTC.

This clonotype is classed as medium-sized. V and J are TRBV12-3 or TRBV12-4 and TRBJ2-7, with 10 bases matching TRBD1. The CDR3 is 14 amino acids. Trimming took 6 bases from V and 5 from J; bases not matched to a gene: 7. The CDR3 protein is CASRPTGTGDEQYF. The CDR3 DNA sequence: TGTGCCAGCAGACCGACCGGGACAGGGGACGAGCAGTACTTC.

This clonotype was recorded many times. The CDR3 DNA sequence: TGTGCCAGCAGTGGCCCGGAAGGGGCGCGATCAGATACGCAGTATTTT. Encoded protein: CASSGPEGARSDTQYF. This chain joins TRBV28 and TRBJ2-3; TRBD1 might be the D (5 bases). The CDR3 is 16 amino acids. V was cut by 5 bases and J by 4 bases, with 19 bases left in between. The germline gives CDR1 MDHEN, CDR2 SYDVKM.

By proportion, this clonotype is medium-sized (0.01 to 0.1%). The V call is TRBV11-3, the J call TRBJ2-1; the D is unclear. Looked up from germline, CDR1 is SGHNT and CDR2 is YENEEA. The CDR3 length is 14 residues. V shed 4 bases and J shed 3 bases, with 10 bases lying between them. CDR3 region: CASSSGRDYNEQFF. The CDR3 DNA sequence: TGTGCCAGCAGCTCTGGCAGAGACTACAATGAGCAGTTCTTC.

This clonotype is termed medium-sized (0.01 to 0.1%). The chain joins TRBV12-3 or TRBV12-4 to TRBJ1-5, with D uncertain. The CDR3 loop spans 13 amino acids. V dropped 6 bases and J dropped 3 bases, with 9 bases sitting between them. The CDR3 DNA reads TGTGCCAGCAGCTATAACACCAATCAGCCCCAGCATTTT. This gives the protein CASSYNTNQPQHF.

This clonotype was observed a handful of times. This chain joins TRBV15 and TRBJ2-1; the match to TRBD2 covers 11 bases. Trimming removed 3 bases from V and 9 bases from J; junction bases left unmatched: 7. The CDR3 contains 15 residues. Per germline, CDR1 LNHNV and CDR2 YYDKDF (reference sequence). The CDR3 loop is CATSRRLAGRREQFF. CDR3 nucleotides: TGTGCCACCAGCAGGCGACTAGCGGGAAGGCGTGAGCAGTTCTTC.

This clonotype was recorded at least ten times. The CDR3 is CASSLGTSDEKLFF. The CDR3 bases are TGCGCCAGCAGCTTAGGTACGTCGGATGAAAAACTGTTTTTT. V usage is TRBV5-1 and J usage is TRBJ1-4; D call uncertain. Germline assignment: CDR1 SGHRS and CDR2 YFSETQ. This CDR3 has 14 amino acids. Trimming pared 2 bases from V and 6 bases from J, leaving 11 bases between.

Sample share makes this clonotype medium-sized. This chain links TRBV3-1 with TRBJ2-3; TRBD1 agrees at 12 bases. This CDR3 is built from 15 residues. J gave up 4 bases and V 4 bases, and 3 bases lay outside the gene matches. Germline V CDR1 and CDR2: LGHDT, YNNKEL (reference sequence). Written as DNA, the CDR3 is TGTGCCAGCAGCCGGGACAGGGGGCGCTCAGATACGCAGTATTTT. This translates into CASSRDRGRSDTQYF.

This clonotype was observed many times. The rearrangement uses TRBV7-9 and TRBJ2-5; D remains unclear. The CDR3 consists of 13 residues. Trimming shortened V by 5 bases and J by 5 bases, and 12 bases separated the two germline ends. Germline V gives CDR1 SEHNR, CDR2 FQNEAQ (reference sequence). The CDR3 spells CASSARGSETQYF. The CDR3 DNA sequence: TGTGCCAGCAGCGCCCGCGGATCGGAGACCCAGTACTTC.

This clonotype is judged large. The J gene is TRBJ1-1, the V gene TRBV5-1; unclear D gene. The CDR3 runs to 15 residues. V lost 0 bases and J lost 4, with 13 bases in between. Germline V gives CDR1 SGHRS, CDR2 YFSETQ. The CDR3 DNA reads as TGCGCCAGCAGCTTGGAAGGCACCATAAGCACTGAAGCTTTCTTT. Protein sequence: CASSLEGTISTEAFF.

This clonotype has at least ten counts. The V and J genes are TRBV27 and TRBJ2-1; D remains ambiguous. This CDR3 has 14 amino acids. V was cut by 2 bases and J by 9 bases, with 14 bases left in between. The germline V gene has CDR1 MNHEY and CDR2 SMNVEV (reference sequence). CDR3 sequence (DNA): TGTGCCAGCAGTTTAGACCGCACTACTTTTGAGCAGTTCTTC. It translates to CASSLDRTTFEQFF.

This clonotype ranks as medium-sized. The CDR3 nucleotides are TGTGCCAGCAGCGGACAGGGGACAGATACGCAGTATTTT. Protein sequence: CASSGQGTDTQYF. This rearrangement joins TRBV2 to TRBJ2-3; 9 nucleotides agree with TRBD1. CDR3 size: 13 residues. Germline loops: CDR1 SNHLY, CDR2 FYNNEI. The V gene end was trimmed by 6 bases and the J gene end by 3 bases; junction bases not matched to a gene: 1.

As concerns this clonotype: A read error may be the cause here, since a much bigger clone is one base away. The chain is built from TRBV28 and TRBJ1-2; D call uncertain. The CDR3 has 12 amino acids. Germline-derived CDR1 and CDR2 are MDHEN and SYDVKM. The CDR3 nucleotides are TGTGCCAGCAGCGTCAAAGGTGCTGGCTACAACTTC. Protein: CASSVKGAGYNF.